The next 17 T cell receptor beta chains were all read from a single sample in a study of blood T cell repertoires in COVID-19. Sequencing was performed with immunoSEQ multiplex PCR; in TCRdb, only in-frame clones are kept and a portion is missing. This table has 400,000 or so clones, roughly nine tenths appearing once. Sequencing used PBMCs or T cells enriched from blood (not recorded which). The receptor source for this set is a man aged 30 to 39 who had recovered from COVID-19.

This chain uses TRBV29-1 with TRBJ1-1; 9 nucleotides line up with TRBD1. The trim removed 6 bases at V and 1 base at J, leaving 3 bases unmatched. CDR1 is SQVTM, CDR2 ANQGSEA, per germline. This CDR3 comprises 13 residues. The CDR3 nucleotides are TGCAGCGTCTTGGACAGGGGGAACACTGAAGCTTTCTTT. Translation gives CSVLDRGNTEAFF.

This clone was picked up a small number of times. CDR3 amino acids: CASSQDSRGGQPQHF. DNA for the CDR3: TGCGCCAGCAGCCAAGATTCTAGGGGGGGGCAGCCCCAGCATTTT. The chain couples TRBV4-1 to TRBJ1-5; possible D gene TRBD1, 6 bases. Germline loops: CDR1 MGHRA, CDR2 YSYEKL. Trimming shortened V by 0 bases and J by 7 bases, and 13 bases separated the two germline ends. The CDR3 contains 15 residues.

The chain links TRBV5-6 to TRBJ2-5, with TRBD2 identical over 7 bases. The CDR3 has 15 amino acids. V shed 2 bases, J shed 5 bases, and the junction held 9 bases outside the gene matches. Germline V lookup: CDR1 SGHDT, CDR2 YYEEEE. The CDR3 sequence: CASSFLSSGLETQYF. The CDR3 DNA reads TGTGCCAGCAGCTTCTTATCTAGCGGCCTTGAGACCCAGTACTTC.

The V call is TRBV19, the J call TRBJ2-7; the match to TRBD2 covers 10 bases. With V trimmed by 4 bases and J by 1 base, 13 bases remained unmatched. CDR1 is LNHDA and CDR2 is SQIVND in the germline V gene (reference sequence). The CDR3 totals 18 residues. The DNA of the CDR3 is TGTGCCAGTAGTAGGTATGGGGCTAGCGGGAGCTCATCCTACGAGCAGTACTTC. It yields the protein CASSRYGASGSSSYEQYF. The complete variable domain, with remaining parts taken from reference TRBV19 and TRBJ2-7, reads DGGITQSPKYLFRKEGQNVTLSCEQNLNHDAMYWYRQDPGQGLRLIYYSQIVNDFQKGDIAEGYSVSREKKESFPLTVTSAQKNPTAFYLCASSRYGASGSSSYEQYFGPGTRLTVT.

The chain is built from TRBV14 and TRBJ2-1; 8 nucleotides agree with TRBD2. CDR1 is SGHDN, CDR2 FVKESK, per germline. V lost 4 bases and J lost 0; bases outside the gene matches: 2. The CDR3 contains 15 residues. CDR3 DNA: TGTGCCAGCAGCCCCGGGACTAGCTCCTACAATGAGCAGTTCTTC. This codes for CASSPGTSSYNEQFF.

The V gene is TRBV18, the J gene TRBJ1-2, with 8 bases aligning to TRBD1. CDR3 length: 13 amino acids. CDR1 and CDR2 from the germline V gene are KGHSH and LQKENI. J lost 4 bases, V lost 5 bases, and 3 bases had no gene match. In nucleotides, the CDR3 is TGTGCCAGCTCAGAAGGACAGGGCTATGGCTACACCTTC. Residues: CASSEGQGYGYTF.

This rearrangement joins TRBV12-3 or TRBV12-4 to TRBJ1-5; TRBD1 aligns across 7 bases. V was clipped by 6 bases and J by 8 bases; unmatched bases: 1. This CDR3 comprises 11 residues. The CDR3 region has the DNA TGTGCCAGCAGCAGGGGGGAGCCCCAGCATTTT. Its translation: CASSRGEPQHF.

This clone was recorded once. V usage is TRBV9 and J usage is TRBJ2-3; TRBD1 matches at 7 bases. This CDR3 contains 15 residues. The germline V gene encodes CDR1 SGDLS and CDR2 YYNGEE. The J segment lost 2 bases and the V segment lost 4 bases, leaving 7 bases of the junction unmatched. The DNA for the CDR3 is TGTGCCAGCAGCTCCGGGACAGTCTTCACAGATACGCAGTATTTT. Translated: CASSSGTVFTDTQYF.

The chain carries TRBV10-3 and TRBJ2-3; TRBD1 agrees at 9 bases. The CDR3 is made up of 14 amino acids. Germline assignment: CDR1 ENHRY and CDR2 SYGVKD. Trimming removed 5 bases from V and 3 bases from J; junction bases left unmatched: 3. The DNA for the CDR3 is TGTGCCATCAGTCGGGGACAGGGTACAGATACGCAGTATTTT. Translating gives CAISRGQGTDTQYF.

This chain connects TRBV5-5 to TRBJ2-3; no reliable D call. There are 12 residues in the CDR3. CDR1 and CDR2 (germline): SGHKS, YYEKEE (reference sequence). Trimming pared 5 bases from V and 4 bases from J, leaving 8 bases between. CDR3 bases: TGTGCCAGCAGTCAAGAGGCAGATACGCAGTATTTT. This encodes CASSQEADTQYF.

The rearrangement links TRBV3-1 (or the pseudogene TRBV3-2) to TRBJ2-1; 9 bases are a match to TRBD2. The trim removed 4 bases at V and 6 bases at J, leaving 13 bases unmatched. CDR1 LGHDT and CDR2 YNNKEL come from the germline V gene (reference sequence). The CDR3 length is 17 residues. The CDR3 reads CASSPPVSGRRGNEQFF. CDR3 in DNA: TGTGCCAGCAGCCCCCCGGTCAGCGGGAGGAGGGGCAATGAGCAGTTCTTC.

The chain joins TRBV29-1 to TRBJ2-7, with 7 bases matching TRBD1. Germline assignment: CDR1 SQVTM and CDR2 ANQGSEA. The V segment lost 7 bases and the J segment 3 bases; nucleotides outside the gene matches: 12. The CDR3 runs to 14 residues. CDR3 amino acids: CSAAPTGQYYEQYF. CDR3 nucleotide sequence: TGCAGCGCGGCCCCTACGGGACAGTACTACGAGCAGTACTTC.

The chain is built from TRBV5-1 and TRBJ2-5, with a possible D match to TRBD2 (7 bases). In germline, CDR1 is SGHRS, CDR2 YFSETQ. V was clipped by 1 base and J by 4 bases, with 14 bases between them. The CDR3 contains 15 residues. The CDR3 DNA is TGCGCCAGCAGCTTGAGGGGGGGACCAAGAGAGACCCAGTACTTC. Translated, it gives CASSLRGGPRETQYF.

The V and J genes are TRBV5-1 and TRBJ2-5; D might be TRBD1 (5 bases). V was shortened by 2 bases and J by 5 bases, with 13 bases between the two germline ends. Looked up from germline, CDR1 is SGHRS and CDR2 is YFSETQ. This CDR3 region has 14 residues. In nucleotides, the CDR3 is TGCGCCAGCAGCTTAATAGACAGCCTGGAGACCCAGTACTTC. It is translated as CASSLIDSLETQYF.

This sequence joins TRBV5-1 and TRBJ2-7, with 7 bases that match TRBD1. This CDR3 region has 14 residues. V lost 0 bases, J lost 7 bases, and 7 bases stayed unmatched. Germline V CDR1 and CDR2: SGHRS, YFSETQ. The CDR3, as DNA: TGCGCCAGCAGCTTGGCCGCGACAGGGAATGAGCAGTACTTC. Protein sequence: CASSLAATGNEQYF.

This chain joins TRBV7-2 and TRBJ2-3; D uncertain. V was cut by 8 bases and J by 8 bases, with 5 bases left in between. This CDR3 contains 9 residues. From germline, CDR1 is SGHTA and CDR2 FQGNSA. Written as DNA, the CDR3 is TGTGCCAGCGGCCGTACGCAGTATTTT. Translation: CASGRTQYF.

This clone was picked up one time. The chain carries TRBV12-5 and TRBJ1-3; 8 nucleotides agree with TRBD1. V trimming: 0 bases; J trimming: 3 bases; junction bases outside the gene matches: 1. Germline V gene data show CDR1 as LGHNT and CDR2 as FRNRAP. This CDR3 has 15 amino acids. For the CDR3, the DNA is TGTGCTAGTGGTTTGGTACAGGGGGATGGAAACACCATATATTTT. This codes for CASGLVQGDGNTIYF.